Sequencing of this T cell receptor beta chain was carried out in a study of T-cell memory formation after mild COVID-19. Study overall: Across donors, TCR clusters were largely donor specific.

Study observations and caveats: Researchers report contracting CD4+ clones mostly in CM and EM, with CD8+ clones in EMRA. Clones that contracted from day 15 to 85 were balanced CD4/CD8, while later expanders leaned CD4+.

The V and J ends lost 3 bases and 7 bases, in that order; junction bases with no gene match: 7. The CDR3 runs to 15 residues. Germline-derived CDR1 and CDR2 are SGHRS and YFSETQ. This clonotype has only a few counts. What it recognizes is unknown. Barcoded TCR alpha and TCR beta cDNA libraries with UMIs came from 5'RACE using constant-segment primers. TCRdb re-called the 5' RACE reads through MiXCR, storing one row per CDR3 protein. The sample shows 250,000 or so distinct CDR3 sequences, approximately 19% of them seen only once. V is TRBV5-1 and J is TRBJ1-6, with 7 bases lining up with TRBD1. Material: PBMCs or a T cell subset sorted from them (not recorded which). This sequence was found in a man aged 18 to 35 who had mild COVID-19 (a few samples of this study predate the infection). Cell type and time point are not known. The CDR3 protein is CASSSGTEGNSPLHF. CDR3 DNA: TGCGCCAGCAGCTCCGGGACAGAGGGCAATTCACCCCTCCACTTT.